Shown below are 22 T cell receptor beta chains from a single sample sequenced in a study of blood T cell repertoires in COVID-19. TCRdb's copy holds only in-frame clones and misses some; the assay was immunoSEQ multiplex PCR. The sample shows more than 95,000 clones, 86% of them seen only once. Source material: peripheral blood. The receptors here all came from a man in his 70s who had recovered from COVID-19.

This sequence joins TRBV9 and TRBJ2-2; 11 bases are shared with TRBD2. In germline, CDR1 is SGDLS, CDR2 YYNGEE. V dropped 3 bases and J dropped 7; count of bases not matched to a gene: 5. The CDR3 loop spans 15 amino acids. CDR3 sequence reads: CASSAIAGGLGELFF. CDR3 nucleotides: TGTGCCAGCAGCGCTATAGCGGGGGGGCTCGGGGAGCTGTTTTTT.

CDR3 DNA: TGCGCCAGCAGCTCACTAGCGGGGGGGCCCGGGGAGCTGTTTTTT. Amino acids: CASSSLAGGPGELFF. V gene TRBV5-1 combines with J gene TRBJ2-2, with 13 nucleotides matching TRBD2. V trimming: 3 bases; J trimming: 6 bases; junction bases outside the gene matches: 2. Germline values: CDR1 SGHRS, CDR2 YFSETQ. CDR3 size: 15 residues.

This clone has a single count. This chain links TRBV15 with TRBJ2-3; no firm D call. The V and J ends lost 0 bases and 6 bases respectively, with 13 bases between them. CDR3 length: 15 amino acids. Germline assignment: CDR1 LNHNV and CDR2 YYDKDF (reference sequence). CDR3 in amino acids: CATSRDPRASDTQYF. The CDR3 bases are TGTGCCACCAGCAGAGATCCTAGAGCATCGGATACGCAGTATTTT.

This clone has only one observation. The V and J genes are TRBV19 and TRBJ2-7; no clear D. The ends were cut back, 2 bases at V and 0 bases at J, with 8 bases in the middle. This CDR3 is built from 14 residues. The germline CDR1 and CDR2 sequences are LNHDA and SQIVND (reference sequence). The CDR3 here is CASSISSSSYEQYF. The CDR3 DNA reads TGTGCCAGTAGTATATCCTCCAGCTCCTACGAGCAGTACTTC.

The V gene is TRBV7-9, the J gene TRBJ1-6; D may be TRBD1 (6 bases). From germline, CDR1 is SEHNR and CDR2 FQNEAQ (reference sequence). The CDR3 runs 14 residues. V lost 5 bases and J 6 bases, leaving 11 bases between the germline ends. CDR3 nucleotides: TGTGCCAGCAGCCTATCAGGGGCTAATTCACCCCTCCACTTT. This encodes CASSLSGANSPLHF.

The V gene is TRBV28, the J gene TRBJ2-7; 9 bases match TRBD1. V shed 5 bases, J shed 3 bases, and the junction held 8 bases outside the gene matches. Germline V gives CDR1 MDHEN, CDR2 SYDVKM. This CDR3 comprises 15 residues. The CDR3 DNA follows: TGTGCCAGCAGTCTCCGGGACAGGGTGAGCTACGAGCAGTACTTC. As protein: CASSLRDRVSYEQYF. The full variable domain, its missing parts supplied by reference TRBV28 and TRBJ2-7, is DVKVTQSSRYLVKRTGEKVFLECVQDMDHENMFWYRQDPGLGLRLIYFSYDVKMKEKGDIPEGYSVSREKKERFSLILESASTNQTSMYLCASSLRDRVSYEQYFGPGTRLTVT.

CDR3 sequence (DNA): TGTGCCAGCAGTTTTTGGCTAGCGGGAGCACGCTCTTACAATGAGCAGTTCTTC. Its protein is CASSFWLAGARSYNEQFF. The rearrangement links TRBV27 to TRBJ2-1, with 10 positions matching TRBD2. CDR3 length: 18 residues. The germline gives CDR1 MNHEY, CDR2 SMNVEV (reference sequence). V lost 3 bases, J lost 4 bases, and 12 bases stayed unmatched.

This clone appeared a few times. The chain has TRBV6-5 and TRBJ1-1, with D tentatively TRBD1 (5 bases). The V end lost 5 bases, the J end lost 0 bases, and 7 bases lay between the germline ends. Germline CDR1 is MNHEY and CDR2 is SVGAGI. This CDR3 is built from 13 residues. CDR3 sequence (DNA): TGTGCCAGCAGTCGGACACTGAACACTGAAGCTTTCTTT. Amino acids: CASSRTLNTEAFF.

The chain has TRBV21-1 and TRBJ2-7; TRBD1 was called by the table and not checked on the DNA. TRBV21-1 is marked as a pseudogene. This CDR3 has 18 amino acids. The CDR3 bases are TGTGCCAGCCCTATCCGCTCAATAAGACAGGGGGTTACCTACGAGCAGTACTTC. Encoded protein: CASPIRSIRQGVTYEQYF.

This clone was seen repeatedly, ten times or more. V and J are TRBV19 and TRBJ2-7; the D gene is possibly TRBD1 (5 bases). V lost 7 bases and J 7 bases, leaving 17 bases between the germline ends. The CDR3 has 13 residues. Germline V gene data show CDR1 as LNHDA and CDR2 as SQIVND (reference sequence). CDR3: CASTHQGSGEQYF. The CDR3 DNA reads TGTGCCAGTACCCACCAGGGTTCAGGAGAGCAGTACTTC.

The chain is built from TRBV5-8 and TRBJ2-7, with D possibly matching TRBD2 (6 bases). The CDR3 loop spans 13 amino acids. The germline V and J ends were trimmed by 2 bases and 9 bases, with 15 bases remaining between them. Germline V gene data show CDR1 as SGHTS and CDR2 as YDEGEE. The CDR3 DNA reads TGTGCCAGCAGCTTCAATAGGGAGGATGGGCAGTACTTC. It yields the protein CASSFNREDGQYF.

This chain joins TRBV7-3 and TRBJ1-1; 8 nucleotides match TRBD1. The CDR3 covers 14 residues. The germline CDR1 and CDR2 sequences are SGHTA and FQGTGA. Trimming at V came to 5 bases and at J to 1 base, leaving 3 bases not matched to a gene. The DNA of the CDR3 is TGTGCCAGCAGCAGGGACAGGAAGAACACTGAAGCTTTCTTT. It translates to CASSRDRKNTEAFF.

V and J are TRBV6-5 and TRBJ1-4; TRBD1 aligns across 8 bases. The CDR3 consists of 13 residues. Germline lookup yields CDR1 MNHEY and CDR2 SVGAGI. V trimming: 6 bases; J trimming: 7 bases; junction bases outside the gene matches: 4. The CDR3 sequence: CASRRQGSEKLFF. CDR3 sequence (DNA): TGTGCCAGCAGACGACAGGGGAGTGAAAAACTGTTTTTT.

The sample holds one count of this clone. The chain recombines TRBV28 with TRBJ2-3; D is unresolved. The CDR3 contains 17 residues. Looked up from germline, CDR1 is MDHEN and CDR2 is SYDVKM. The V end lost 5 bases, the J end lost 1 base, and 19 bases lay between the germline ends. The CDR3 loop is CASSPTPPGIGTDTQYF. The CDR3 coding sequence is TGTGCCAGCAGTCCGACCCCCCCAGGTATAGGCACAGATACGCAGTATTTT.

The V call is TRBV6-1, the J call TRBJ1-1; D might be TRBD1 (6 bases). The CDR3 covers 15 residues. V was trimmed by 2 bases and J by 6 bases, leaving 16 bases between them. Germline V CDR1 and CDR2: MNHNS, SASEGT. The CDR3 bases are TGTGCCAGCAGTGAACTCATTGGGGGCAGGGCTGAAGCTTTCTTT. Translated, it gives CASSELIGGRAEAFF.

The chain couples TRBV5-6 to TRBJ2-7; 7 bases map to TRBD1. Germline lookup yields CDR1 SGHDT and CDR2 YYEEEE. With 2 bases clipped from V and 2 bases from J, the junction kept 7 bases outside the gene matches. The CDR3 is made up of 15 amino acids. DNA of the CDR3: TGTGCCAGCAGCTTCCCCGAGGGGGCCCCCTACGAGCAGTACTTC. Protein: CASSFPEGAPYEQYF.

CDR3 amino acids: CASSPYSLNIQYF. The CDR3 bases are TGTGCCAGCTCACCATATAGCCTAAACATTCAGTACTTC. This chain uses TRBV18 with TRBJ2-4; D is unclear. The CDR3 spans 13 residues. The germline gives CDR1 KGHSH, CDR2 LQKENI. Trimming took 2 bases from V and 6 from J, leaving 8 bases between them.

The chain joins TRBV13 to TRBJ2-3; 9 nucleotides line up with TRBD2. Trimming took 4 bases from V and 0 from J; bases not matched to a gene: 11. Germline assignment: CDR1 PRHDT and CDR2 FYEKMQ (reference sequence). The CDR3 is made up of 18 amino acids. CDR3 coding DNA: TGTGCCAGCAGCTCCAGATCGGGACTAGCAGCTAGCACAGATACGCAGTATTTT. The encoded protein is CASSSRSGLAASTDTQYF. Filled out from reference TRBV13 and TRBJ2-3, the complete variable domain reads AAGVIQSPRHLIKEKRETATLKCYPIPRHDTVYWYQQGPGQDPQFLISFYEKMQSDKGSIPDRFSAQQFSDYHSELNMSSLELGDSALYFCASSSRSGLAASTDTQYFGPGTRLTVL.

This chain connects TRBV15 to TRBJ2-7; perhaps TRBD2 as D (6 bases). The CDR3 loop spans 14 amino acids. Germline-derived CDR1 and CDR2 are LNHNV and YYDKDF (reference sequence). V lost 1 base to trimming and J lost 4 bases, with 11 bases between them. This chain's CDR3 is CATSRGGLFYEQYF. DNA of the CDR3: TGTGCCACCAGCAGAGGGGGACTGTTTTACGAGCAGTACTTC.

The chain links TRBV7-9 to TRBJ1-1, with D perhaps matching TRBD1 (6 bases). CDR1 is SEHNR, CDR2 FQNEAQ, per germline (reference sequence). Deletions cut 6 bases from V and 0 bases from J, with 14 bases between. The CDR3 has 15 residues. CDR3 sequence: CASRSPGQMNTEAFF. Here the CDR3 DNA reads TGTGCCAGCAGGTCCCCCGGACAGATGAACACTGAAGCTTTCTTT. Full variable domain (remainder filled in from reference TRBV7-9 and TRBJ1-1): DTGVSQNPRHKITKRGQNVTFRCDPISEHNRLYWYRQTLGQGPEFLTYFQNEAQLEKSRLLSDRFSAERPKGSFSTLEIQRTEQGDSAMYLCASRSPGQMNTEAFFGQGTRLTVV.

The chain carries TRBV10-3 and TRBJ2-7; TRBD1 matches at 8 bases. This CDR3 comprises 11 residues. CDR1 ENHRY and CDR2 SYGVKD come from the germline V gene. With V trimmed by 6 bases and J by 11 bases, 6 bases remained unmatched. CDR3 sequence (DNA): TGTGCCATCAGGACAGGGACAGGAGAGTACTTC. Translating gives CAIRTGTGEYF.

The V call is TRBV5-1, the J call TRBJ2-7, with 9 bases lining up with TRBD1. With 3 bases clipped from V and 4 bases from J, the junction kept 11 bases outside the gene matches. The CDR3 consists of 16 residues. Germline assignment: CDR1 SGHRS and CDR2 YFSETQ. CDR3 in amino acids: CASSSLLDRGKYEQYF. CDR3 in DNA: TGCGCCAGCAGCTCGCTCCTAGACAGGGGGAAGTACGAGCAGTACTTC.